The present T cell receptor beta chain was sequenced within a study of cytomegalovirus exposure and HLA in healthy donors. On this clone: Its matching antigen is unknown.

Study-wide findings and caveats: Investigators reported 164 TCR beta chains as tied to cytomegalovirus.

The germline CDR1 and CDR2 sequences are SGHKS and YYEKEE (reference sequence). Trimming removed 3 bases from V and 5 bases from J, with 18 bases in between. The CDR3 consists of 15 residues. Primers for the PCR totalled 60 Vbeta and 13 Jbeta. Sequenced by immunoSEQ multiplex PCR; TCRdb stores in-frame clones only, minus some. The sample lists fewer than 150,000 clones, 80% occurring once. The receptor was isolated from a man aged 30-40 years in good health and CMV-seronegative. The chain couples TRBV5-5 to TRBJ2-7; maybe TRBD2 (6 bases). The sequenced sample was PBMCs. The DNA for the CDR3 is TGTGCCAGCAGCTCGCCCGGGACTGCAAACGACGAGCAGTACTTC. It yields the protein CASSSPGTANDEQYF.